The TCR beta chain described here comes from a study of blood T cell repertoires in COVID-19. The wider study: Some COVID-19 samples were acute and others convalescent; all came from the United States, Italy and Spain. Sources were T cells, B-cell-depleted T cells, or PBMCs; the material itself was cDNA or gDNA.

The CDR3 covers 14 residues. V dropped 7 bases and J dropped 6; count of bases not matched to a gene: 7. In germline, CDR1 is ENHRY, CDR2 SYGVKD. In the source study's methods: Reference gene primer amplification in the assay estimated nucleated cell counts. The method was immunoSEQ multiplex PCR; TCRdb's version includes in-frame clones alone and lacks a portion of them. The DNA gave D and trimming, while V, J and clone size come from that table. Of approximately 240,000 clones in the sample, about four fifths were seen once. Sequenced input: peripheral blood. The chain joins TRBV10-3 to TRBJ2-2; 8 nucleotides line up with TRBD1. The receptor was derived from a man aged 50-60 years with acute or convalescent COVID-19. The CDR3 loop is CAITGTGIAGELFF. The CDR3 coding sequence is TGTGCCATCACGGGGACAGGTATTGCCGGGGAGCTGTTTTTT.